A selection of T cell receptor beta chains follows, all from one sample in a study of Tregs in tolerant kidney transplant recipients. The method was immunoSEQ multiplex PCR; TCRdb's version includes in-frame clones alone and lacks a portion of them. This sample yields roughly 52,000 clones, of which about 90% are seen a single time; approximately 14% belongs to the top ten. The sample here was CD8+ T cells from blood (PBMCs), taken 24 months after the transplant. The receptor set was obtained from a human patient who received a combined kidney and bone marrow transplant. Some T cells may be the graft donor's. Each CDR3 is given with its conserved first and last residue. The D gene is left open where the match is weak. Some rows mark clone size as missing; the rest say once, few, many or name a class of expanded clone.

size | D | J | V | DNA | CDR3
- | TRBD1 | TRBJ1-5 | TRBV4-1 | TGCGCCAGCAGCCACCGGACAGGAGAGCCCCAGCATTTT | CASSHRTGEPQHF
- | - | TRBJ2-2 | TRBV4-3 | TGCGCCAGCAGCCAAGATATATATTCGAACACCGGGGAGCTGTTTTTT | CASSQDIYSNTGELFF
- | TRBD2 | TRBJ2-3 | TRBV4-1 | TGCGCCAGCAGCCGGACTAGCGTTGGGTCAGATACGCAGTATTTT | CASSRTSVGSDTQYF
- | TRBD2 | TRBJ2-7 | TRBV5-4 | TGTGCCAGCAGCGGGACTAGCGGGTTCGCGCCCTACGAGCAGTACTTC | CASSGTSGFAPYEQYF
- | - | TRBJ1-2 | TRBV7-9 | TGTGCCAGCATTGCGCCGGGGAACTATGGCTACACCTTC | CASIAPGNYGYTF
- | TRBD2 | TRBJ2-1 | TRBV19 | TGTGCCAGTAGTATCTCTCCGCTAGCGGCCCAATACAATGAGCAGTTCTTC | CASSISPLAAQYNEQFF
- | - | TRBJ1-5 | TRBV4-1 | TGCGCCAGCAGCCAAAGGGCGTTGGGGGGAGGGGCCAGCAATCAGCCCCAGCATTTT | CASSQRALGGGASNQPQHF
- | - | TRBJ2-2 | TRBV7-3 | TGTGCCAGCGGAGGCGCCGGGGAGCTGTTTTTT | CASGGAGELFF
- | - | TRBJ2-1 | TRBV30 | TGTGCCTGGAGTCTGGTAGCCAACTACAATGAGCAGTTCTTC | CAWSLVANYNEQFF
- | - | TRBJ2-2 | TRBV13 | TGTGCCAGCAGCTTCACAGCGGAGCTGTTTTTT | CASSFTAELFF
- | - | TRBJ1-4 | TRBV4-1 | TGCGCCAGCAGCCCCAGGGGAATTGGTGGGGAAAAACTGTTTTTT | CASSPRGIGGEKLFF
- | TRBD1 | TRBJ1-6 | TRBV5-1 | TGCGCCAGCAGCCCCTGGACAGGGAGCTCCTATAATTCCCCCCTCCACTTT | CASSPWTGSSYNSPLHF
- | - | TRBJ1-1 | TRBV10-3 | TGTGCCATCAGTGACCTAGCCCTGGGGGCGAGCGAAGCTTTCTTT | CAISDLALGASEAFF
- | TRBD2 | TRBJ2-7 | TRBV4-3 | TGCGCCAGCAGCCAAGAATTTAGCGGGAGTTCCTACGAGCAGTACTTC | CASSQEFSGSSYEQYF
- | - | TRBJ2-1 | TRBV9 | TGTGCCAGCAGCGTAGATTGGAGCTCCTACAATGAGCAGTTCTTC | CASSVDWSSYNEQFF
- | - | TRBJ1-2 | TRBV11-2 | TGTGCCAGCAGCTTAGTTTCAGGGACTTATGGCTACACCTTC | CASSLVSGTYGYTF
once | - | TRBJ2-1 | TRBV29-1 | TGCAGCGTAGGCCCAGCCGACAGCCCCGTCGTGGATGAGCAGTTCTTC | CSVGPADSPVVDEQFF
once | - | TRBJ2-1 | TRBV6-4 | TGTGCCAGCAGTGACTCGGGGAGCCCGAACAATGAGCAGTTCTTC | CASSDSGSPNNEQFF
- | - | TRBJ2-1 | TRBV30 | TGTGCCTGGAATGGAGACAATGAGCAGTTCTTC | CAWNGDNEQFF
- | - | TRBJ2-7 | TRBV11-2 | TGTGCCAGCAGCTTATTTGCCGGGTTCGGTTACGAGCAGTACTTC | CASSLFAGFGYEQYF
- | - | TRBJ1-2 | TRBV9 | TGTGCCAGCAGCGTGGATGAGGGGGTGGGCTATGGCTACACCTTC | CASSVDEGVGYGYTF
- | - | TRBJ2-7 | TRBV4-2 | TGTGCCAGCAGCCAAAAACTTGGACAAGTTTACGAGCAGTACTTC | CASSQKLGQVYEQYF
- | TRBD1 | TRBJ2-7 | TRBV5-6 | TGTGCCAGCAGCTTGGGACAGGGGAGCTCCTACGAGCAGTACTTC | CASSLGQGSSYEQYF
- | TRBD2 | TRBJ2-7 | TRBV13 | TGTGCCAGCAGCTTCGCGGGAGGTTTCTCCTACGAGCAGTACTTC | CASSFAGGFSYEQYF
- | TRBD2 | TRBJ2-7 | TRBV7-8 | TGTGCCAGCAGCTCGGGACTAGCGGGGGGGCCGGCCTACGAGCAGTACTTC | CASSSGLAGGPAYEQYF
- | - | TRBJ2-7 | TRBV25-1 | TGTGCCAGCAGTGAATGGGGCAACGAGCAGTACTTC | CASSEWGNEQYF
- | TRBD1 | TRBJ2-1 | TRBV5-4 | TGTGCCAGCAGCTTGGGGAGTGGACAGGAGATCTTC | CASSLGSGQEIF
- | TRBD1 | TRBJ1-2 | TRBV6-1 | TGTGCCAGCAGTGGGGACAGTCCTAACTATGGCTACACCTTC | CASSGDSPNYGYTF
once | - | TRBJ1-1 | TRBV9 | TGTGCCAGCAGCGGCGGAGGTTACACTGAAGCTTTCTTT | CASSGGGYTEAFF
- | TRBD1 | TRBJ2-3 | TRBV27 | TGTGCCAGCAGTCCGCTATCCGAGACAGGGGGCAAAGCAGATACGCAGTATTTT | CASSPLSETGGKADTQYF
- | - | TRBJ2-2 | TRBV27 | TGTGCCAGCAGCCACGGGGGAAACACCGGGGAGCTGTTTTTT | CASSHGGNTGELFF
- | TRBD2 | TRBJ2-3 | TRBV29-1 | TGCAGCGTTGATTTTGTAGCGGGAGCCTTTGATACGCAGTATTTT | CSVDFVAGAFDTQYF
- | TRBD2 | TRBJ2-7 | TRBV7-9 | TGTGCCAGCAGCCACCCCCGACTAGCGGGGAGCTACGAGCAGTACTTC | CASSHPRLAGSYEQYF
- | - | TRBJ1-1 | TRBV21-1 | TGTGCCCGCGTGTGGGGGGGTACCAGTTATGAAGCTTTCTTT | CARVWGGTSYEAFF
- | - | TRBJ2-7 | TRBV11-2 | TGTGCCAGCACCTCGGGGAGCTCCTACGAGCAGTACTTC | CASTSGSSYEQYF
- | TRBD1 | TRBJ1-1 | TRBV7-9 | TGTGCCAGCAGGCGACAGGGTTTTGGTAACACTGAAGCTTTCTTT | CASRRQGFGNTEAFF
- | - | TRBJ1-1 | TRBV13 | TGTGCCAGCAGCTTAGGCCTCGGCACTGAAGCTTTCTTT | CASSLGLGTEAFF
- | - | TRBJ1-5 | TRBV5-6 | TGTGCCAGCAGCTTGGGGGGACTTGGTTATCAGCCCCAGCATTTT | CASSLGGLGYQPQHF
- | TRBD1 | TRBJ1-1 | TRBV2 | TGTGCCAGCAGCGTCGGACAGGGGAACCCTGAAGCTTTCTTT | CASSVGQGNPEAFF
few | TRBD2 | TRBJ2-3 | TRBV7-3 | TGTGCCAGCAGTGCTAGCGGAGCTAGCACAGATACGCAGTATTTT | CASSASGASTDTQYF
- | TRBD1 | TRBJ2-7 | TRBV5-5 | TGTGCCAGCAGCATCGACCCCGGACAGGGCGGCGAGCAGTACTTC | CASSIDPGQGGEQYF
- | - | TRBJ2-7 | TRBV6-1 | TGTGCCAGCCTCGATGCTGGGCTTTACGAGCAGTACTTC | CASLDAGLYEQYF
- | TRBD1 | TRBJ2-5 | TRBV5-6 | TGTGCCAGCAGCTTTCCCCTGGACAGGGACGGAGAGACCCAGTACTTC | CASSFPLDRDGETQYF
once | - | TRBJ1-2 | TRBV5-6 | TGTGCCAGCAGCTTGGCGCTGGGCCACTATGGCTACACCTTC | CASSLALGHYGYTF
once | - | TRBJ1-1 | TRBV19 | TGTGCCAGTAGTCCCGAAACAGGAGGGCCCACTGAAGCTTTCTTT | CASSPETGGPTEAFF
- | TRBD1 | TRBJ1-2 | TRBV6-5 | TGTGCCAGCAGGACCCCGGGACAGGGCGCTCTTGGCTACACCTTC | CASRTPGQGALGYTF
- | - | TRBJ1-1 | TRBV10-3 | TGTGCCACACAGGTCCTCCTGAACACTGAAGCTTTCTTT | CATQVLLNTEAFF
- | - | TRBJ2-2 | TRBV7-3 | TGTGCCAGCAGCGTTCGAACAGGGCACACCGGGGAGCTGTTTTTT | CASSVRTGHTGELFF
- | - | TRBJ1-2 | TRBV5-1 | TGCGCCAGCAGCTTCGGACACCCTAACTATGGCTACACCTTC | CASSFGHPNYGYTF
- | - | TRBJ1-6 | TRBV18 | TGTGCCAGCTCACCAAGGCAGGCGATGGGTCCCCTCCACTTT | CASSPRQAMGPLHF
- | TRBD1 | TRBJ1-6 | TRBV2 | TGTGCCAGCAAGTTCGGACAGGGACCTATTGTCCCCCTCCACTTT | CASKFGQGPIVPLHF
- | - | TRBJ1-1 | TRBV23-1 | TGCGCCAGTCCGATAAACGAACTCAGGGGAGCTTTCTTT | CASPINELRGAFF
- | TRBD2 | TRBJ2-5 | TRBV4-2 | TGTGCCAGCAGCCCCTCTCTGGAGACTAGCGGGAGCAAAGAGACCCAGTACTTC | CASSPSLETSGSKETQYF
- | - | TRBJ2-5 | TRBV9 | TGTGCCAGCAGCGCCGGAGCTCCGGGACTCAAGTACTTC | CASSAGAPGLKYF
- | - | TRBJ1-5 | TRBV30 | TGTGCCTGGAGTGTAGGGGTGAGCAATCAGCCCCAGCATTTT | CAWSVGVSNQPQHF